There are many counts of the clone carrying this T cell receptor (beta chain). What it binds is not known. Repertoires were generated with immunoSEQ multiplex PCR, while TCRdb's copy carries only in-frame clones and drops some. The sample lists 100,000 to 150,000 clones; about 90% were seen once. This record belongs to a study of T cell responses to AZD1222 COVID-19 vaccine. This CDR3 contains 12 residues. Germline V gene data show CDR1 as SGDLS and CDR2 as YYNGEE. V was trimmed by 3 bases and J by 5 bases, leaving 8 bases between them. Study-wide points: Vaccine-related CD4 TCRs covered spike, predominating at 160-218 and 743-854. Mostly white British, mostly female donors; authors suggested clonal diversity may be underestimated. Within unmutated variant regions lay the reported targets of nearly half of spike-specific TCRs. Researchers took repertoire samples only after the peak T cell response had come.

The sequence was obtained from an adult in good health. The starting material was peripheral blood, obtained on day 0 of AZD1222 vaccination. This chain uses TRBV9 with TRBJ1-2, with TRBD1 as a possible D gene (5 bases). The CDR3 here is CASSASGYGYTF. DNA for the CDR3: TGTGCCAGCAGCGCCTCAGGGTATGGCTACACCTTC.